The 31 T cell receptor beta chains below all came from one sample that was sequenced in a study of T-cell reconstitution after alpha-beta-depleted transplantation in children. The library targeted TCRbeta and was prepared with unique molecular identifiers. TCRdb ran MiXCR on the PCR reads and lists one entry per CDR3 protein. Here the sample spans about 870,000 distinct CDR3 sequences, 15% to 20% being singletons. The source was PBMCs, mostly from graft donor cells, collected 360 days after TCRalphabeta/CD19-depleted stem cell transplant. All receptors come from a male patient younger than 18 who had a stem cell transplant for acute lymphoblastic leukemia, so the T cells may come from the graft donor.

The CDR3 protein is CASSPQVTNYGYTF. Here the CDR3 DNA reads TGCGCCAGCAGCCCCCAGGTTACTAACTATGGCTACACCTTC. The rearrangement uses TRBV4-1 and TRBJ1-2; no clear D gene. V dropped 4 bases and J dropped 0 bases, with 9 bases sitting between them. This CDR3 comprises 14 residues. Germline V gene data show CDR1 as MGHRA and CDR2 as YSYEKL.

In this sample, this clonotype turned up a few times. The chain uses TRBV20-1 and TRBJ2-1; 9 bases are a match to TRBD2. V lost 6 bases and J lost 6; bases outside the gene matches: 12. The CDR3 spans 15 residues. Looked up from germline, CDR1 is DFQATT and CDR2 is SNEGSKA (reference sequence). The CDR3 DNA sequence: TGCAGTGCCCACACCGTAGCGGGAGACGGCAATGAGCAGTTCTTC. Its translation: CSAHTVAGDGNEQFF.

Many counts were recorded for this clonotype. The chain couples TRBV2 to TRBJ2-3; a possible D gene is TRBD2 (6 bases). V lost 7 bases and J 6 bases, leaving 17 bases between the germline ends. Germline-derived CDR1 and CDR2 are SNHLY and FYNNEI. CDR3 length equals 14 residues. CDR3 nucleotides: TGTGCCAGCAACGACCCGGAGGGAGAGGATACGCAGTATTTT. Its translation is CASNDPEGEDTQYF.

In its sample, this clonotype was seen many times. The genes are TRBV20-1 and TRBJ1-5; no clear D. Per the germline V gene, CDR1 is DFQATT and CDR2 is SNEGSKA (reference sequence). This CDR3 spans 16 amino acids. V was trimmed by 0 bases and J by 4 bases, leaving 16 bases between them. CDR3 nucleotide sequence: TGCAGTGCTAGAGATCGAGAAGGACTGATTAATCAGCCCCAGCATTTT. The encoded protein is CSARDREGLINQPQHF.

The chain recombines TRBV5-4 with TRBJ2-2, with a possible D match to TRBD1 (6 bases). Between the trimmed V and J ends, which lost 4 bases and 7 bases, there was a span of 8 bases. Germline V gives CDR1 SGHNT, CDR2 YYREEE (reference sequence). This CDR3 is built from 12 residues. CDR3 bases: TGTGCCAGCAGCATACAGGGCGGGGAGCTGTTTTTT. Translation: CASSIQGGELFF.

The chain employs TRBV12-5 and TRBJ2-3; D might be TRBD2 (6 bases). V lost 0 bases to trimming and J lost 2 bases, with 30 bases between them. The CDR3 runs to 22 residues. Germline CDR1 LGHNT, CDR2 FRNRAP. CDR3 loop: CASGLVQRGLAHILINTDTQYF. Written as DNA, the CDR3 is TGTGCTAGTGGTTTGGTACAGCGCGGGCTAGCGCATATTCTTATCAACACAGATACGCAGTATTTT.

This clonotype was detected only a few times. The chain couples TRBV6-5 to TRBJ2-3; the D gene could be TRBD1 or TRBD2 (5 bases each). The CDR3 loop spans 14 amino acids. Germline values: CDR1 MNHEY, CDR2 SVGAGI. V was cut by 1 base and J by 1 base, with 6 bases left in between. The CDR3 here is CASSYWDGTDTQYF. DNA of the CDR3: TGTGCCAGCAGTTACTGGGACGGCACAGATACGCAGTATTTT.

The chain couples TRBV20-1 to TRBJ2-2; D is unclear. V was cut by 6 bases and J by 3 bases, with 8 bases left in between. The CDR3 is 12 amino acids. Germline V gene lookup returns CDR1 DFQATT and CDR2 SNEGSKA (reference sequence). CDR3 region: CSAAPDTGELFF. The CDR3 coding sequence is TGCAGTGCCGCTCCGGACACCGGGGAGCTGTTTTTT.

Only a few counts were recorded for this clonotype. This chain links TRBV25-1 with TRBJ2-7; 11 bases line up with TRBD2. The CDR3 extends over 15 amino acids. Germline values: CDR1 MGHDK, CDR2 SYGVNS. The junction had 4 bases not matched to a gene; V was cut back by 2 bases and J by 4 bases. CDR3 DNA sequence: TGTGCCAGCAGTGAAATAGCGGGAGGGCGTTACGAGCAGTACTTC. It codes for CASSEIAGGRYEQYF.

This clonotype was detected a few times. The chain uses TRBV20-1 and TRBJ1-6; D ambiguous. V lost 3 bases and J 7 bases, leaving 10 bases between the germline ends. Looked up from germline, CDR1 is DFQATT and CDR2 is SNEGSKA (reference sequence). The CDR3 runs to 13 residues. The CDR3 here is CSASGVGNSPLHF. DNA for the CDR3: TGCAGTGCTAGCGGGGTCGGCAATTCACCCCTCCACTTT.

V and J are TRBV12-3 or TRBV12-4 and TRBJ2-1; D gene unclear. The V end was cut by 1 base, the J end by 7 bases, with 11 bases between. The CDR3 has 14 residues. CDR3 region: CASSLGRRGNEQFF. CDR3 coding DNA: TGTGCCAGCAGTTTAGGCCGACGAGGTAATGAGCAGTTCTTC.

This clonotype has at least ten counts. In DNA, the CDR3 is TGTGCCAGCAGTTTACGACTAGCGGGAGGAAGCTATGAGCAGTTCTTC. Translated, it gives CASSLRLAGGSYEQFF. The chain has TRBV12-3 or TRBV12-4 and TRBJ2-1; TRBD2 agrees at 13 bases. V gave up 2 bases and J gave up 8 bases; unmatched junction bases: 6. The CDR3 is 16 residues long.

Only a few counts were recorded for this clonotype. CDR3 sequence: CSVDRRYLGTQYF. The CDR3 bases are TGCAGCGTTGATCGTCGCTACCTGGGGACCCAGTACTTC. This chain joins TRBV29-1 and TRBJ2-5; D unresolved. Trimming stripped 3 bases from V and 7 bases from J, with 15 bases between. CDR3 size: 13 residues. Germline V CDR1 and CDR2: SQVTM, ANQGSEA.

The table lists this clonotype with a few counts. The genes are TRBV12-3 or TRBV12-4 and TRBJ2-7; 8 bases align to TRBD2. The junction had 8 bases not matched to a gene; V was cut back by 8 bases and J by 2 bases. This CDR3 spans 14 amino acids. CDR3 residues: CASLPTSGPYEQYF. The CDR3 DNA is TGTGCCAGCCTCCCAACTAGCGGACCCTACGAGCAGTACTTC.

This clonotype was observed a handful of times. The chain is built from TRBV6-5 and TRBJ1-5; D perhaps matches TRBD1 (6 bases). CDR3 length: 15 residues. Germline loops: CDR1 MNHEY, CDR2 SVGAGI. Trimming removed 5 bases at V and 0 bases at J, with 11 bases between. CDR3 nucleotide sequence: TGTGCCAGCAGTCTCGACAGGCCTAGCAATCAGCCCCAGCATTTT. Protein sequence: CASSLDRPSNQPQHF.

This clonotype has more than one count but fewer than ten. The chain uses TRBV11-2 and TRBJ1-4, with 11 bases fitting TRBD1. The germline CDR1 and CDR2 sequences are SGHAT and FQNNGV. The ends lost 5 bases at V and 15 bases at J; junction bases unmatched: 17. CDR3 length equals 16 residues. CDR3 residues: CASSPHGTGGFGSVFF. CDR3 DNA: TGTGCCAGCAGCCCCCACGGGACAGGGGGTTTCGGGTCGGTGTTTTTT.

In its sample, this clonotype was seen a few times. The CDR3 coding sequence is TGCAGTGCTAGCAGTCTAGCGGGAGTGGGAATCGAGCAGTACTTC. Its protein is CSASSLAGVGIEQYF. This rearrangement joins TRBV20-1 to TRBJ2-7; 10 nucleotides agree with TRBD2. Germline CDR1 DFQATT, CDR2 SNEGSKA (reference sequence). This CDR3 is built from 15 residues. V lost 3 bases and J lost 6; bases outside the gene matches: 11.

Note on this clonotype: In this CDR3 the conserved last residue, phenylalanine or tryptophan, is missing, so a read error is likely. This chain joins TRBV5-6 and TRBJ2-7, with unresolved D. This CDR3 spans 13 amino acids. Per the germline V gene, CDR1 is SGHDT and CDR2 is YYEEEE. V lost 2 bases to trimming and J lost 6 bases, with 12 bases between them. The CDR3 bases are TGTGCCAGCAGCTTTAGAGGAGCACGCGAGCAGTACTAC. Its translation is CASSFRGAREQYY.

The rearrangement uses TRBV15 and TRBJ1-5; tentative D call: TRBD1 (6 bases). The V and J ends lost 8 bases and 4 bases respectively, with 9 bases between them. The germline CDR1 and CDR2 sequences are LNHNV and YYDKDF (reference sequence). The CDR3 runs 12 residues. The chain's CDR3 is CATDQGNQPQHF. CDR3 nucleotide sequence: TGTGCCACCGACCAGGGGAATCAGCCCCAGCATTTT. Full variable domain (missing parts from reference TRBV15 and TRBJ1-5): DAMVIQNPRYQVTQFGKPVTLSCSQTLNHNVMYWYQQKSSQAPKLLFHYYDKDFNNEADTPDNFQSRRPNTSFCFLDIRSPGLGDTAMYLCATDQGNQPQHFGDGTRLSIL.

A word on this clonotype: Germline is not matched at one junction end, which may reflect a read error. The chain joins TRBV20-1 to TRBJ2-5, with D perhaps matching TRBD2 (7 bases). Germline CDR1 and CDR2: DFQATT and SNEGSKA (reference sequence). The CDR3 spans 14 residues. The CDR3: CSARGEGDWEIQYF. For the CDR3, the DNA is TGCAGTGCTAGGGGGGAGGGGGACTGGGAGATCCAGTACTTC.

A few counts support this clonotype. The CDR3 DNA follows: TGCGCCAGCAGCTTGCAGACAGGGTCCGGGGCCAACGTCCTGACTTTC. Translating gives CASSLQTGSGANVLTF. The chain links TRBV5-1 to TRBJ2-6, with TRBD1 identical over 7 bases. CDR3 size: 16 residues. J lost 4 bases, V lost 1 base, and 5 bases had no gene match. Germline V gene lookup returns CDR1 SGHRS and CDR2 YFSETQ.

This chain joins TRBV7-9 and TRBJ2-4, with D perhaps matching TRBD1 or TRBD2 (5 bases each). This CDR3 has 14 amino acids. V was pared by 1 base and J by 8 bases, with 12 bases between. Germline V gene data show CDR1 as SEHNR and CDR2 as FQNEAQ (reference sequence). In DNA, the CDR3 is TGTGCCAGCAGCTTAGAACAGAGGGGAGACATTCAGTACTTC. Encoded protein: CASSLEQRGDIQYF. Complete variable domain (other parts from reference TRBV7-9 and TRBJ2-4): DTGVSQNPRHKITKRGQNVTFRCDPISEHNRLYWYRQTLGQGPEFLTYFQNEAQLEKSRLLSDRFSAERPKGSFSTLEIQRTEQGDSAMYLCASSLEQRGDIQYFGAGTRLSVL.

This clonotype was found a few times. The CDR3 is CASSPIGSGEQYF. CDR3 coding DNA: TGTGCCAGCTCACCCATAGGAAGCGGCGAGCAGTACTTC. This rearrangement joins TRBV18 to TRBJ2-7; TRBD2 is a possible D gene (5 bases). CDR1 and CDR2 from the germline V gene are KGHSH and LQKENI. The CDR3 totals 13 residues. V was shortened by 3 bases and J by 6 bases, with 12 bases between the two germline ends.

V gene TRBV9 combines with J gene TRBJ2-7; 7 bases line up with TRBD1. J gave up 3 bases and V 0 bases, and 3 bases lay outside the gene matches. Germline-derived CDR1 and CDR2 are SGDLS and YYNGEE. The CDR3 is 14 residues long. The CDR3 here is CASSVGSGGYEQYF. The DNA of the CDR3 is TGTGCCAGCAGCGTAGGGTCAGGGGGCTACGAGCAGTACTTC.

This clonotype was seen a handful of times. The chain is built from TRBV11-3 and TRBJ2-2; D may be TRBD1 (5 bases). The CDR3 consists of 15 residues. V was trimmed by 5 bases and J by 6 bases, leaving 16 bases between them. The germline V gene has CDR1 SGHNT and CDR2 YENEEA. The CDR3 coding sequence is TGTGCCAGCAGCGAGTTCCTAGGGGATGCCGGGGAGCTGTTTTTT. Its protein product is CASSEFLGDAGELFF.

Many counts were recorded for this clonotype. The chain employs TRBV10-2 and TRBJ2-3; 10 bases match TRBD2. This CDR3 has 15 amino acids. With V trimmed by 5 bases and J by 1 base, 3 bases remained unmatched. Germline CDR1 reads WSHSY; CDR2 reads SAAADI. The CDR3 sequence: CASSPSGSGTDTQYF. The CDR3 DNA sequence: TGCGCCAGCAGTCCTAGCGGGAGTGGCACAGATACGCAGTATTTT.

The chain carries TRBV14 and TRBJ2-5; no firm D call. Germline CDR1 and CDR2: SGHDN and FVKESK. Trimming took 2 bases from V and 0 from J, leaving 7 bases between them. CDR3 length: 14 residues. CDR3 protein: CASSQQGHQETQYF. The CDR3 DNA sequence: TGTGCCAGCAGCCAACAAGGTCACCAAGAGACCCAGTACTTC. Complete variable domain (other parts from reference TRBV14 and TRBJ2-5): EAGVTQFPSHSVIEKGQTVTLRCDPISGHDNLYWYRRVMGKEIKFLLHFVKESKQDESGMPNNRFLAERTGGTYSTLKVQPAELEDSGVYFCASSQQGHQETQYFGPGTRLLVL.

Many counts were recorded for this clonotype. The V call is TRBV5-1, the J call TRBJ2-6, with a possible D match to TRBD2 (6 bases). CDR3 length: 16 amino acids. CDR1 is SGHRS and CDR2 is YFSETQ in the germline V gene. Between the trimmed V and J ends, which lost 1 base and 4 bases, there was a span of 12 bases. The DNA of the CDR3 is TGCGCCAGCAGCTTGTTAGGGACTGCCGGGGCCAACGTCCTGACTTTC. This translates into CASSLLGTAGANVLTF.

The J gene is TRBJ2-7, the V gene TRBV20-1; D unresolved. The CDR3 sequence is 13 residues long. Trimming took 6 bases from V and 0 from J, leaving 12 bases between them. CDR1 and CDR2 from the germline V gene are DFQATT and SNEGSKA (reference sequence). The CDR3 protein is CSARQASSYEQYF. DNA of the CDR3: TGCAGTGCGAGACAAGCTTCCTCCTACGAGCAGTACTTC.

This clonotype was detected only a few times. The rearrangement uses TRBV4-1 and TRBJ2-7; TRBD2 might be the D (5 bases). The V gene lost 4 bases and the J gene lost 6 bases, with 10 bases spanning the gap. CDR3 length: 12 residues. Germline CDR1 and CDR2: MGHRA and YSYEKL. CDR3 sequence (DNA): TGCGCCAGCAGCCTAACGACTACCGAGCAGTACTTC. It codes for CASSLTTTEQYF.

This chain links TRBV29-1 with TRBJ1-1; tentative D call: TRBD1 (6 bases). CDR3 length: 15 residues. Trimming removed 0 bases from V and 11 bases from J, with 22 bases in between. The germline V gene encodes CDR1 SQVTM and CDR2 ANQGSEA. CDR3 nucleotide sequence: TGCAGCGTTGAAGATCTTCAGGGGCTAGGGGGTCCGGCTTTCTTT. Residues: CSVEDLQGLGGPAFF.